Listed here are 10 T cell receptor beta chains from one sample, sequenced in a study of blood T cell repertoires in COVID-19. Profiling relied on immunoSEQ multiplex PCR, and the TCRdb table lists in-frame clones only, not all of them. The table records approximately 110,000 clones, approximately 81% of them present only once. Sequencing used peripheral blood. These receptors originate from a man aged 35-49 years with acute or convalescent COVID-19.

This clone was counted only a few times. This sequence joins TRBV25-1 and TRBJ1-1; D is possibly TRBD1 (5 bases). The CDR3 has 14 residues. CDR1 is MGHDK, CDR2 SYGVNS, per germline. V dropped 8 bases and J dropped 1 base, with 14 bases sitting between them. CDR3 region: CASRKQASNTEAFF. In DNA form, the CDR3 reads TGTGCCAGCCGGAAACAGGCTTCGAACACTGAAGCTTTCTTT.

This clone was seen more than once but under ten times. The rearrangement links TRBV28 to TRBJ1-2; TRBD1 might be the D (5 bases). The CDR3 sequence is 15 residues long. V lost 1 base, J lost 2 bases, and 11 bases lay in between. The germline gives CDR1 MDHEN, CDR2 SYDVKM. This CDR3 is CASSLFDRINYGYTF. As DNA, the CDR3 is TGTGCCAGCAGTTTATTCGACAGAATCAACTATGGCTACACCTTC.

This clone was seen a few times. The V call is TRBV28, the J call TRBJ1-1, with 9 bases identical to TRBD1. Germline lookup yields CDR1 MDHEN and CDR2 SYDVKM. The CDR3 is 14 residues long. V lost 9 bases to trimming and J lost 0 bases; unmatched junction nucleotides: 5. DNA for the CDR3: TGTGCCAGTGGGACAGGGCCTATGAACACTGAAGCTTTCTTT. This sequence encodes CASGTGPMNTEAFF.

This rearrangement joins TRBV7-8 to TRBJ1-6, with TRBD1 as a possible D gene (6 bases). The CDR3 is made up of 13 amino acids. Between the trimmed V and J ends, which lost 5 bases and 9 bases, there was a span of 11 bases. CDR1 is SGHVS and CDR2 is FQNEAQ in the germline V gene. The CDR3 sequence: CASSTRQVSPLHF. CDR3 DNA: TGTGCCAGCAGCACAAGACAGGTTTCACCCCTCCACTTT.

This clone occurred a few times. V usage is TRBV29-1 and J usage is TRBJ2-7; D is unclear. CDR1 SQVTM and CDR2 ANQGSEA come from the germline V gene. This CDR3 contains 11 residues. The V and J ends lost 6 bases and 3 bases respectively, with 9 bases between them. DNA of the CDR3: TGCAGCGTGAAACAGAACTACGAGCAGTACTTC. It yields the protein CSVKQNYEQYF.

In nucleotides, the CDR3 is TGTGCCAGTACCCAGAGCGGATCTAGCACAGATACGCAGTATTTT. It is translated as CASTQSGSSTDTQYF. The chain recombines TRBV19 with TRBJ2-3, with D possibly being TRBD2 (5 bases). Germline CDR1 is LNHDA and CDR2 is SQIVND (reference sequence). V was clipped by 7 bases and J by 0 bases, with 14 bases between them. The CDR3 length is 15 residues.

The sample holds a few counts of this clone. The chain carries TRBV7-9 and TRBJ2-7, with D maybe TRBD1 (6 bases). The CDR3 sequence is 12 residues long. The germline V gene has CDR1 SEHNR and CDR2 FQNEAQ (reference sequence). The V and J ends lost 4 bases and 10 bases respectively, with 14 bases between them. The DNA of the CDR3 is TGTGCCAGCAGCTATAGGGGGATCACCCAGTACTTC. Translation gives CASSYRGITQYF.

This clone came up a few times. CDR3 sequence reads: CASSFLGAGGLYEQYF. The CDR3 DNA sequence: TGTGCCAGTAGCTTTCTTGGGGCGGGAGGCCTCTACGAGCAGTACTTC. The rearrangement links TRBV19 to TRBJ2-7, with 8 nucleotides matching TRBD2. V was pared by 6 bases and J by 3 bases, with 13 bases of the junction left unmatched. The CDR3 has 16 residues. Per the germline V gene, CDR1 is LNHDA and CDR2 is SQIVND (reference sequence).

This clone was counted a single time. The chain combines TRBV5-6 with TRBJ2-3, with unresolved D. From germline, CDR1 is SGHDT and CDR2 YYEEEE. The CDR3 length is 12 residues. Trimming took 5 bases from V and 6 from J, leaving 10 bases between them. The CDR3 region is CASRNVGDTQYF. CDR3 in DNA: TGTGCCAGCAGAAACGTCGGGGATACGCAGTATTTT.

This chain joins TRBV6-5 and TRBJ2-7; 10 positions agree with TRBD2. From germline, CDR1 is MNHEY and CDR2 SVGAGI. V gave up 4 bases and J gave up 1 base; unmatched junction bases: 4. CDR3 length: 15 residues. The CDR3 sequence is CASSWSSGSSYEQYF. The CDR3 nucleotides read TGTGCCAGCAGTTGGTCTAGCGGGAGTTCCTACGAGCAGTACTTC.